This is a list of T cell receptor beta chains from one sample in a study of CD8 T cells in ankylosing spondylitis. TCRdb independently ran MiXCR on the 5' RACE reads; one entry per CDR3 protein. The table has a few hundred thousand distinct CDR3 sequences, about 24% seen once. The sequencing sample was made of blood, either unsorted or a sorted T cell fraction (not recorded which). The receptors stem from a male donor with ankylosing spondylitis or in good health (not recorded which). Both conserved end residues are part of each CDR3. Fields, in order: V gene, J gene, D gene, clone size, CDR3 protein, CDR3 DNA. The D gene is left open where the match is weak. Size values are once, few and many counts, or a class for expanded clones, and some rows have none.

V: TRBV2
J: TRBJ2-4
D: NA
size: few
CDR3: CASSEGDRMVQYF
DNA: TGTGCCAGCAGTGAAGGAGACAGGATGGTTCAGTACTTC

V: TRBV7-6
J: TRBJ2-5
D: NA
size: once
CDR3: CASSLVGERSEAQYF
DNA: TGTGCCAGCAGCTTAGTCGGGGAGAGGAGTGAGGCCCAGTACTTC

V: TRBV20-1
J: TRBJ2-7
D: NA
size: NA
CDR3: CSARAPIYEQYF
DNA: TGCAGTGCTAGAGCCCCGATCTACGAGCAGTACTTC

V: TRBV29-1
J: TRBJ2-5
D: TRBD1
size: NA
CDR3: CSVRQGFQETQYF
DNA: TGCAGCGTCCGACAGGGATTCCAAGAGACCCAGTACTTC

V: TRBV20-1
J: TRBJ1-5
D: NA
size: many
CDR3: CSARGNSNQPQHF
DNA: TGCAGTGCTAGGGGAAATAGCAATCAGCCCCAGCATTTT

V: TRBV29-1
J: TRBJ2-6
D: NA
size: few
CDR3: CSAQKSGANVLTF
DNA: TGCAGCGCTCAGAAGTCTGGGGCCAACGTCCTGACTTTC

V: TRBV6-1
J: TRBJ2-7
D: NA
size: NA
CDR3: CASGSGNYEQYF
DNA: TGTGCCAGCGGGAGCGGTAACTACGAGCAGTACTTC

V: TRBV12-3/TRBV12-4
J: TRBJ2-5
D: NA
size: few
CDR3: CASTQGGGRPQETQYF
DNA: TGTGCCAGCACCCAGGGAGGGGGACGCCCACAAGAGACCCAGTACTTC

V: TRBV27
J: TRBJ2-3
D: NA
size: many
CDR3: CASSTPAKQGADTQYF
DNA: TGTGCCAGCAGTACCCCGGCCAAACAAGGCGCAGATACGCAGTATTTT

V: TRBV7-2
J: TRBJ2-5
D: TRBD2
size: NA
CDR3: CASSLARGKETQYF
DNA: TGTGCCAGCAGCTTAGCGCGGGGGAAAGAGACCCAGTACTTC

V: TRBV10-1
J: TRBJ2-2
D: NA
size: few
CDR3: CASSDSGNTGELFF
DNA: TGCGCCAGCAGTGATTCGGGGAACACCGGGGAGCTGTTTTTT

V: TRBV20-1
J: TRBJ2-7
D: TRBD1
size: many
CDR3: CSASPETGFYEQYF
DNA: TGCAGTGCCTCACCCGAGACAGGGTTCTACGAGCAGTACTTC

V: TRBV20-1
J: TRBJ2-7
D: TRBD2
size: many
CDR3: CSARRLAGGPYEQYF
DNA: TGCAGTGCCCGTCGACTAGCGGGGGGCCCCTACGAGCAGTACTTC

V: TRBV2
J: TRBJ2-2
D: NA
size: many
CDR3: CASSEGTPNTGELFF
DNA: TGTGCCAGCAGTGAAGGGACACCGAACACCGGGGAGCTGTTTTTT

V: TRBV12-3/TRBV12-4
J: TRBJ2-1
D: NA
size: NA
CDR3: CASNPVGGWDEQFF
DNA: TGTGCCAGCAACCCAGTAGGGGGATGGGATGAGCAGTTCTTC

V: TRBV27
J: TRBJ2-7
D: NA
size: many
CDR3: CASSPHVSYEQYF
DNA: TGTGCCAGCAGTCCCCACGTTTCGTACGAGCAGTACTTC

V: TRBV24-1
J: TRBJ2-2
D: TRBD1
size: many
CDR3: CATSDLSGGTGNTGELFF
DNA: TGTGCCACCAGTGATTTGTCAGGAGGGACAGGAAACACCGGGGAGCTGTTTTTT

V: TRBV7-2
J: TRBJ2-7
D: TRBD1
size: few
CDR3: CASSLGFQGAYEQYF
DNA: TGTGCCAGCAGCTTAGGTTTCCAGGGGGCGTACGAGCAGTACTTC

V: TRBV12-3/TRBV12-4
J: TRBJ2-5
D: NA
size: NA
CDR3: CASRPGIQETQYF
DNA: TGTGCCAGCAGACCCGGGATCCAAGAGACCCAGTACTTC

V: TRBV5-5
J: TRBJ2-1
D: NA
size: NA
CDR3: CASSPVGQQFF
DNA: TGTGCCAGCAGCCCGGTGGGACAGCAGTTCTTC

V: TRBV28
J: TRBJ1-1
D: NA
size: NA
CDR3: CASSLGLQGLSMNTEAFF
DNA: TGTGCCAGCAGTTTAGGACTACAGGGTTTATCTATGAACACTGAAGCTTTCTTT

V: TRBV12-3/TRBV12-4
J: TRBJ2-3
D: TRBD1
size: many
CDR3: CASSSHRGSTDTQYF
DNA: TGTGCCAGCAGTTCCCACAGGGGAAGCACAGATACGCAGTATTTT